This is a list of T cell receptor beta chains from one sample in a study of T cell repertoires in cytomegalovirus infection. TCRdb passed the reads through MiXCR, listing each CDR3 protein once. Altogether roughly 600,000 distinct CDR3 sequences are present, 20% to 25% being singletons, with the ten largest covering roughly 8%. Material: CD8+ T cells from PBMCs. The receptors originated from a human donor in good health (CMV status not recorded). Some clones in this sample may be carry-over from other donors' samples. The conserved cysteine and the conserved F or W are not part of the CDR3 here.

j_call: TRBJ1-2; v_call: TRBV7-9; cdr3_length: 13; cdr3_aa: ASSSITGANYGYT
j_call: TRBJ1-1; v_call: TRBV7-9; cdr3_length: 10; cdr3_aa: ASERGRTEAF
j_call: TRBJ2-5; v_call: TRBV7-9; cdr3_length: 11; cdr3_aa: ASSLVLYETQY
j_call: TRBJ2-5; v_call: TRBV2; cdr3_length: 13; cdr3_aa: ASSNKQRYQETQY
j_call: TRBJ2-1; v_call: TRBV6-2/TRBV6-3; cdr3_length: 13; cdr3_aa: ASSFPGTGNNEQF
j_call: TRBJ2-3; v_call: TRBV12-3/TRBV12-4; cdr3_length: 12; cdr3_aa: ASSPGLYTDTQY
j_call: TRBJ2-7; v_call: TRBV14; cdr3_length: 12; cdr3_aa: ASSQEGTAYEQY
j_call: TRBJ1-2; v_call: TRBV7-8; cdr3_length: 13; cdr3_aa: ASSLVWTGGYGYT
j_call: TRBJ2-1; v_call: TRBV7-3; cdr3_length: 14; cdr3_aa: ASSFGAGRVYNEQF
j_call: TRBJ2-2; v_call: TRBV6-4; cdr3_length: 11; cdr3_aa: ASSRANTGELF
j_call: TRBJ2-1; v_call: TRBV7-3; cdr3_length: 12; cdr3_aa: ASSPGGAGNEQF
j_call: TRBJ2-7; v_call: TRBV20-1; cdr3_length: 15; cdr3_aa: SARDRDSLSTSYEQY
j_call: TRBJ2-2; v_call: TRBV7-6; cdr3_length: 14; cdr3_aa: ASSLISGEDTGELF
j_call: TRBJ2-2; v_call: TRBV6-2/TRBV6-3; cdr3_length: 17; cdr3_aa: ASSTLVKRGSEETGELF
j_call: TRBJ1-2; v_call: TRBV2; cdr3_length: 11; cdr3_aa: ASSESGDYGYT
j_call: TRBJ2-3; v_call: TRBV7-2; cdr3_length: 14; cdr3_aa: ASSLVRGGRTDTQY
j_call: TRBJ2-1; v_call: TRBV12-3/TRBV12-4; cdr3_length: 15; cdr3_aa: ASSLKVERGSYNEQF
j_call: TRBJ2-7; v_call: TRBV5-1; cdr3_length: 11; cdr3_aa: ASSFGASYEQY
j_call: TRBJ2-6; v_call: TRBV28; cdr3_length: 14; cdr3_aa: ASSTPDWAGANVLT
j_call: TRBJ2-7; v_call: TRBV2; cdr3_length: 14; cdr3_aa: ASSVILGGGSYEQY
j_call: TRBJ2-1; v_call: TRBV7-6; cdr3_length: 12; cdr3_aa: ASSGSDSYNEQF
j_call: TRBJ2-3; v_call: TRBV7-6; cdr3_length: 12; cdr3_aa: ASSLTGSLDTQY
j_call: TRBJ2-5; v_call: TRBV7-9; cdr3_length: 14; cdr3_aa: ASSSRLAGYQETQY
j_call: TRBJ2-4; v_call: TRBV7-6; cdr3_length: 12; cdr3_aa: ASSSPDTQNIQY
j_call: TRBJ2-7; v_call: TRBV29-1; cdr3_length: 12; cdr3_aa: SVVSPDRGGEQY
j_call: TRBJ2-1; v_call: TRBV7-9; cdr3_length: 17; cdr3_aa: ASSPPPGGRDKSYNEQF
j_call: TRBJ2-1; v_call: TRBV6-5; cdr3_length: 13; cdr3_aa: ASGESGGGLDEQF
j_call: TRBJ2-1; v_call: TRBV6-2/TRBV6-3; cdr3_length: 13; cdr3_aa: ASSYSMGSIGEQF
j_call: TRBJ2-5; v_call: TRBV28; cdr3_length: 12; cdr3_aa: ASRPLSYGETQY
j_call: TRBJ2-5; v_call: TRBV28; cdr3_length: 14; cdr3_aa: ASSQGRGGAFETQY
j_call: TRBJ1-1; v_call: TRBV25-1; cdr3_length: 9; cdr3_aa: ASSAGVGAF
j_call: TRBJ2-7; v_call: TRBV12-3/TRBV12-4; cdr3_length: 14; cdr3_aa: ASSPLLAGPSYEQY